Below are 7 T cell receptor beta chains sequenced from a single sample in a study of cytomegalovirus exposure and HLA in healthy donors. This PCR relied on a set of 60 Vbeta primers and 13 Jbeta primers. TCRdb's table, derived via immunoSEQ multiplex PCR, lists solely in-frame clones and lacks some. The data show approximately 120,000 clones, roughly 72% seen once. The sequenced material came from PBMCs. The receptors come from a man between 35 and 55 years old in good health and CMV-seropositive.

This chain's CDR3 is CSVEVGGALYGYTF. As DNA, the CDR3 is TGCAGCGTTGAGGTGGGAGGTGCCCTCTATGGCTACACCTTC. The rearrangement joins TRBV29-1 to TRBJ1-2; the D is unclear. V was trimmed by 3 bases and J by 4 bases, leaving 15 bases between them. CDR1 is SQVTM and CDR2 is ANQGSEA in the germline V gene. CDR3 length: 14 amino acids.

The chain carries TRBV6-5 and TRBJ2-5; TRBD2 is a possible D gene (6 bases). In germline, CDR1 is MNHEY, CDR2 SVGAGI. V was clipped by 6 bases and J by 1 base, with 15 bases between them. This CDR3 has 15 residues. The CDR3 nucleotides are TGTGCCAGCAGCCTGATGGTAGCGGCCCAAGAGACCCAGTACTTC. Translating gives CASSLMVAAQETQYF.

This clone was seen only a few times. This CDR3 is CASSKTRVDTEAFF. Here the CDR3 DNA reads TGCGCCAGCAGCAAAACGAGGGTGGACACTGAAGCTTTCTTT. This chain uses TRBV5-1 with TRBJ1-1; unclear D gene. V shed 4 bases and J shed 3 bases, with 13 bases lying between them. CDR1 is SGHRS, CDR2 YFSETQ, per germline. The CDR3 runs 14 residues.

This clone has a single count. This rearrangement joins TRBV29-1 to TRBJ1-2; 7 positions match TRBD1. This CDR3 comprises 16 residues. With 7 bases clipped from V and 0 bases from J, the junction kept 14 bases outside the gene matches. CDR1 and CDR2 from the germline V gene are SQVTM and ANQGSEA. CDR3 amino acids: CSDPGQTYQTNYGYTF. The CDR3 nucleotides read TGCAGCGACCCGGGACAGACATACCAAACTAACTATGGCTACACCTTC. The whole variable domain, filled in from reference TRBV29-1 and TRBJ1-2, reads SAVISQKPSRDICQRGTSLTIQCQVDSQVTMMFWYRQQPGQSLTLIATANQGSEATYESGFVIDKFPISRPNLTFSTLTVSNMSPEDSSIYLCSDPGQTYQTNYGYTFGSGTRLTVV.

The chain couples TRBV6-4 to TRBJ2-3; D is unclear. Germline CDR1 is MRHNA and CDR2 is SNTAGT. This CDR3 contains 15 residues. Trimming shortened V by 2 bases and J by 0 bases, and 9 bases separated the two germline ends. The CDR3, as DNA: TGTGCCAGCAGTGACGGTTCGGTTAGCACAGATACGCAGTATTTT. Translation gives CASSDGSVSTDTQYF.

V usage is TRBV19 and J usage is TRBJ2-3, with TRBD2 as a possible D gene (5 bases). V was shortened by 3 bases and J by 4 bases, with 11 bases between the two germline ends. This CDR3 has 14 amino acids. CDR1 is LNHDA and CDR2 is SQIVND in the germline V gene (reference sequence). CDR3 amino acids: CASSIAMGADTQYF. CDR3 sequence (DNA): TGTGCCAGTAGTATCGCCATGGGAGCAGATACGCAGTATTTT.

The rearrangement uses TRBV11-3 and TRBJ2-1; TRBD2 agrees at 14 bases. V lost 5 bases and J lost 0; bases outside the gene matches: 6. CDR3 length equals 18 residues. Germline V gives CDR1 SGHNT, CDR2 YENEEA. CDR3 loop: CASSGTSGGGSSYNEQFF. CDR3 sequence (DNA): TGTGCCAGCAGCGGGACTAGCGGGGGAGGGAGCTCCTACAATGAGCAGTTCTTC.